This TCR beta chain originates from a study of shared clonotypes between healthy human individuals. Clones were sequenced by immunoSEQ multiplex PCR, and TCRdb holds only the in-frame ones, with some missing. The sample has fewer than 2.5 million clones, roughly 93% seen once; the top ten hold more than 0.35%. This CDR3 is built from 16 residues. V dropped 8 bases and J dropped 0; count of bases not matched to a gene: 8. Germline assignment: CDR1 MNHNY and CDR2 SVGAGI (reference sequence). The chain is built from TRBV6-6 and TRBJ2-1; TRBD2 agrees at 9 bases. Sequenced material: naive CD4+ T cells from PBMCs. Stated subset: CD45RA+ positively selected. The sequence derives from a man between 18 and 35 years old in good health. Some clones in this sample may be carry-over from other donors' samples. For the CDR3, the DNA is TGTGCCAGCGGAATAAGCGGGAGGAGCTCCTACAATGAGCAGTTCTTC. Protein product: CASGISGRSSYNEQFF.